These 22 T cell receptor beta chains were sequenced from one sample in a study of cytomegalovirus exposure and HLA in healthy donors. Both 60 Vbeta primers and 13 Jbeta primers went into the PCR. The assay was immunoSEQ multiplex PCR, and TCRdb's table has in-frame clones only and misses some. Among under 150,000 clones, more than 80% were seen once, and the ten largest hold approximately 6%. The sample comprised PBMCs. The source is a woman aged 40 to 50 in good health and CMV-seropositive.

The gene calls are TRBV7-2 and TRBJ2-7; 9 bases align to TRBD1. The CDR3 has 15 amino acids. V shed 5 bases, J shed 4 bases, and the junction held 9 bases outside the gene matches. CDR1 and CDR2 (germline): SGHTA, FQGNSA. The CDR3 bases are TGTGCCAGCAGCGTAACCGGGACAGGGCTTTACGAGCAGTACTTC. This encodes CASSVTGTGLYEQYF.

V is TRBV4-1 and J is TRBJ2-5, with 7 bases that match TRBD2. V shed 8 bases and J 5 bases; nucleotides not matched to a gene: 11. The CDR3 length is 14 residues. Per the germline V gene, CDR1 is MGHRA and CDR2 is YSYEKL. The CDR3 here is CASSAVSGRETQYF. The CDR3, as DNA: TGCGCCAGCTCCGCGGTTAGCGGGCGGGAGACCCAGTACTTC.

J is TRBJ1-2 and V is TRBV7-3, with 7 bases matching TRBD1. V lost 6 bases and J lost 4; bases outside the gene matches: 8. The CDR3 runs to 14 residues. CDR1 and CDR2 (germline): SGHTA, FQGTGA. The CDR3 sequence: CASRSTGTVYGYTF. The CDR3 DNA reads TGTGCCAGCAGGTCTACCGGGACAGTCTATGGCTACACCTTC.

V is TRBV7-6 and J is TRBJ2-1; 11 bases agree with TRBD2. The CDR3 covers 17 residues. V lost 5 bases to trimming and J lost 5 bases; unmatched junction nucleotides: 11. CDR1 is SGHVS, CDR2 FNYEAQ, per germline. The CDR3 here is CASSILGGLAENNEQFF. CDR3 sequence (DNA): TGTGCCAGCAGCATACTGGGGGGACTAGCGGAGAACAATGAGCAGTTCTTC.

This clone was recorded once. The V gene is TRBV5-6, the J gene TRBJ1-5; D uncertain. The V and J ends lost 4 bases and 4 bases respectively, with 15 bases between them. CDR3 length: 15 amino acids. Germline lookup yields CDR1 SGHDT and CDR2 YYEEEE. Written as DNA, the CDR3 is TGTGCCAGCAGCGAGCGTATTAGCCTTAATCAGCCCCAGCATTTT. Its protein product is CASSERISLNQPQHF.

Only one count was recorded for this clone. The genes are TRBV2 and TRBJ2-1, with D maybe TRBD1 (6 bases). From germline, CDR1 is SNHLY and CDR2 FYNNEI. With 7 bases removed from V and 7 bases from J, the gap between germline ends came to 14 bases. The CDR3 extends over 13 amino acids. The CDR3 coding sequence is TGTGCCAGCACAGCGACGAGGGGGAATGAGCAGTTCTTC. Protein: CASTATRGNEQFF.

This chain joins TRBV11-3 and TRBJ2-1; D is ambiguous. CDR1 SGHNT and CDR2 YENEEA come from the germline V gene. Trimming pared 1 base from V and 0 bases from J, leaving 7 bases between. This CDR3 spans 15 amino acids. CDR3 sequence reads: CASSLGLSSYNEQFF. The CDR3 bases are TGTGCCAGCAGCTTAGGACTGAGCTCCTACAATGAGCAGTTCTTC.

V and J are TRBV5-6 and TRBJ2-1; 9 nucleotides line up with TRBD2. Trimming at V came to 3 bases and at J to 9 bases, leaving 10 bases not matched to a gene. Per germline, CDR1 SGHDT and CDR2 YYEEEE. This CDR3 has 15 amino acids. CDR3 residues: CASSWVVAGAGEQFF. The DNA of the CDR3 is TGTGCCAGCAGCTGGGTGGTAGCGGGAGCCGGTGAGCAGTTCTTC.

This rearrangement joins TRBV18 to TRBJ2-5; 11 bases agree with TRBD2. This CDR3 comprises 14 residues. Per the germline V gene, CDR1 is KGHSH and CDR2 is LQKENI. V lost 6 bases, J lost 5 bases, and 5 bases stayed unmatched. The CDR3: CASSVRTSGETQYF. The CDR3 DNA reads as TGTGCCAGCTCGGTTCGGACTAGCGGGGAGACCCAGTACTTC. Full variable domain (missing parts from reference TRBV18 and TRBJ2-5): NAGVMQNPRHLVRRRGQEARLRCSPMKGHSHVYWYRQLPEEGLKFMVYLQKENIIDESGMPKERFSAEFPKEGPSILRIQQVVRGDSAAYFCASSVRTSGETQYFGPGTRLLVL.

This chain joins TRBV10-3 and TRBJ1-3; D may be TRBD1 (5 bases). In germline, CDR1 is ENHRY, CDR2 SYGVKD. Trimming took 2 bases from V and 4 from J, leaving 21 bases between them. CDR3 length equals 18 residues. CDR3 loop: CAISENSVEGAVGNTIYF. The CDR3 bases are TGTGCCATCAGTGAGAATTCTGTAGAAGGGGCGGTCGGAAACACCATATATTTT.

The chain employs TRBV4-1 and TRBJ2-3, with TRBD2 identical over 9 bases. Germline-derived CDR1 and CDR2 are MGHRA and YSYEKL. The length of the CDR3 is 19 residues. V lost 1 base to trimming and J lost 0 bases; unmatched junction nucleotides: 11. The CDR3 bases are TGCGCCAGCAGCCAAGGTGAAGCGACTAGCGGAGCTAGCACAGATACGCAGTATTTT. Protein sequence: CASSQGEATSGASTDTQYF.

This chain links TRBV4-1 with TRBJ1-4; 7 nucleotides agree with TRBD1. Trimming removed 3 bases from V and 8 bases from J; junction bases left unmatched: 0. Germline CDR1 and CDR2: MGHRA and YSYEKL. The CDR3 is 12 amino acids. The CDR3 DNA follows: TGCGCCAGCAGCCAGGGACAGGAAAAACTGTTTTTT. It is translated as CASSQGQEKLFF.

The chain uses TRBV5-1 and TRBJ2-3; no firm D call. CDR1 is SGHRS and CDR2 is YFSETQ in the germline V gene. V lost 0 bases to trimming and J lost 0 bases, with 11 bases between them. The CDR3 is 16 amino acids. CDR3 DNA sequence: TGCGCCAGCAGCTTGGCCTCGGTCACTAGCACAGATACGCAGTATTTT. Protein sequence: CASSLASVTSTDTQYF.

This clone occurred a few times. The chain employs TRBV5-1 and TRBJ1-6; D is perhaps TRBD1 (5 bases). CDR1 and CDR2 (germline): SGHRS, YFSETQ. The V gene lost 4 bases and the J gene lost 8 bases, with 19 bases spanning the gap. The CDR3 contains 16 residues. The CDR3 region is CASSLGSGPGDSPLHF. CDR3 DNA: TGCGCCAGCAGCCTAGGCTCCGGACCGGGGGATTCACCCCTCCACTTT. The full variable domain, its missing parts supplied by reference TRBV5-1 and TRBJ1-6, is KAGVTQTPRYLIKTRGQQVTLSCSPISGHRSVSWYQQTPGQGLQFLFEYFSETQRNKGNFPGRFSGRQFSNSRSEMNVSTLELGDSALYLCASSLGSGPGDSPLHFGNGTRLTVT.

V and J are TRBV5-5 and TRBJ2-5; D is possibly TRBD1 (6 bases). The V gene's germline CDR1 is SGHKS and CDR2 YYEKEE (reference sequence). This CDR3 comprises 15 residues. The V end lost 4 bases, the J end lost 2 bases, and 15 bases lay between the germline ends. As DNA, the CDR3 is TGTGCCAGCAGCCCGGGCGGACAGCCGCAAGAGACCCAGTACTTC. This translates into CASSPGGQPQETQYF.

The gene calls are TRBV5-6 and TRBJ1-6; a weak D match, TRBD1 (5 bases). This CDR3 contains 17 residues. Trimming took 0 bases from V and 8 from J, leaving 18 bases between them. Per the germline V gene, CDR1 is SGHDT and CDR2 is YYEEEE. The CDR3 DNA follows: TGTGCCAGCAGCTTGGCCCGGAGGGGCCTTCATGATTCACCCCTCCACTTT. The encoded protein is CASSLARRGLHDSPLHF.

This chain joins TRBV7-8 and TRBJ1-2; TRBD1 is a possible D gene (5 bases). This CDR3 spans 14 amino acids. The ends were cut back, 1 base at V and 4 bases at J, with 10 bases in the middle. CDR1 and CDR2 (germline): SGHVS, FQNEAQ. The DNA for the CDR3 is TGTGCCAGCAGCTTAGAGGGGCGGACCTATGGCTACACCTTC. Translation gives CASSLEGRTYGYTF.

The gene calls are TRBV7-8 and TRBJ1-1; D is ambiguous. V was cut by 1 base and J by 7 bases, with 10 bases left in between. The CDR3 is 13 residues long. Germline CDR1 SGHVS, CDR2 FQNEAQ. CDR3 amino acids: CASSLGSGYEAFF. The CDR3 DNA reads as TGTGCCAGCAGCTTAGGGTCAGGATATGAAGCTTTCTTT.

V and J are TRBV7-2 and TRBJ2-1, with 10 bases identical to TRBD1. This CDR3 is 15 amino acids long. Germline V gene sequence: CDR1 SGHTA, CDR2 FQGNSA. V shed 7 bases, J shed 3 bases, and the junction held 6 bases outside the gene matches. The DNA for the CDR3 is TGTGCCAGCACCTGGGGACAGGGGTACTACAATGAGCAGTTCTTC. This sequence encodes CASTWGQGYYNEQFF.

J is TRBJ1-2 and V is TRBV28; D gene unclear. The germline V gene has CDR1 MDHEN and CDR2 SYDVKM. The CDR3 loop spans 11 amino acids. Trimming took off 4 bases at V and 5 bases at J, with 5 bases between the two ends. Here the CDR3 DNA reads TGTGCCAGCAGTTCCCTTTATGGCTACACCTTC. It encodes CASSSLYGYTF.

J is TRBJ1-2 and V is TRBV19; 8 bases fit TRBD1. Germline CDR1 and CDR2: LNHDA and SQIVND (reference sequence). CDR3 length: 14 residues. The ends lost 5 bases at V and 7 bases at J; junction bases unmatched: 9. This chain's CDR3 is CASSVPQGGSGYTF. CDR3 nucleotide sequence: TGTGCCAGTAGTGTCCCACAGGGGGGCTCTGGCTACACCTTC.

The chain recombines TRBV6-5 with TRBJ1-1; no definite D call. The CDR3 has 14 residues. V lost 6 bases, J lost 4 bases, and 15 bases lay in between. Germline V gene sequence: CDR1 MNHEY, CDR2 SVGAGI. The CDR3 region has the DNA TGTGCCAGCAGATCCAGTTTAAATCCCACTGAAGCTTTCTTT. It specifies CASRSSLNPTEAFF.